These 10 T cell receptor beta chains originate from one sample sequenced in a study of blood T cell repertoires in COVID-19. Produced via immunoSEQ multiplex PCR; TCRdb's table is partial and in-frame only. Of about 180,000 clones listed, about 80% are singletons. Sequenced input: peripheral blood. Source of these receptors: a human donor in a cohort sampled during active COVID-19.

Only one count was recorded for this clone. V and J are TRBV3-1 (or the pseudogene TRBV3-2) and TRBJ1-5; TRBD1 might be the D (5 bases). CDR3 size: 16 residues. Germline lookup yields CDR1 LGHDT and CDR2 YNNKEL (reference sequence). Trimming took 4 bases from V and 7 from J, leaving 20 bases between them. This CDR3 reads CASSPYLLGEDQPQHF. In DNA form, the CDR3 reads TGTGCCAGCAGCCCTTATCTATTAGGGGAAGACCAGCCCCAGCATTTT.

This rearrangement joins TRBV3-1 (or the pseudogene TRBV3-2) to TRBJ2-7; D possibly corresponds to TRBD2 (6 bases). V was shortened by 3 bases and J by 0 bases, with 12 bases between the two germline ends. Looked up from germline, CDR1 is LGHDT and CDR2 is YNNKEL (reference sequence). The CDR3 has 15 amino acids. CDR3 nucleotide sequence: TGTGCCAGCAGCCAGGGGACTGCTGACTCCTACGAGCAGTACTTC. Translated: CASSQGTADSYEQYF.

The gene calls are TRBV5-1 and TRBJ2-5, with TRBD1 identical over 9 bases. Per the germline V gene, CDR1 is SGHRS and CDR2 is YFSETQ. J gave up 3 bases and V 4 bases, and 4 bases lay outside the gene matches. This CDR3 region has 14 residues. This CDR3 reads CASSIGTGKETQYF. The CDR3 DNA follows: TGCGCCAGCAGCATCGGGACAGGGAAAGAGACCCAGTACTTC.

This clone has just one count. This chain connects TRBV6-5 to TRBJ2-3; 9 nucleotides line up with TRBD2. The CDR3 is made up of 13 amino acids. With 6 bases clipped from V and 9 bases from J, the junction kept 7 bases outside the gene matches. In germline, CDR1 is MNHEY, CDR2 SVGAGI. Here the CDR3 DNA reads TGTGCCAGCAGCAGGACTAGCGTCAGCACGCAGTATTTT. This translates into CASSRTSVSTQYF.

The chain carries TRBV6-5 and TRBJ1-1; TRBD1 matches 9 bases. Germline V gives CDR1 MNHEY, CDR2 SVGAGI. This CDR3 is built from 15 residues. Trimming took 6 bases from V and 7 from J; bases not matched to a gene: 12. CDR3 region: CASSYLDRGRGEAFF. CDR3 nucleotide sequence: TGTGCCAGCAGCTACCTGGACAGGGGACGGGGTGAAGCTTTCTTT.

The chain combines TRBV19 with TRBJ1-5; a weak D match, TRBD1 (5 bases). V was pared by 6 bases and J by 3 bases, with 9 bases between. This CDR3 is built from 13 residues. Per germline, CDR1 LNHDA and CDR2 SQIVND (reference sequence). CDR3 DNA sequence: TGTGCCAGTAGGGACATTATCAATCAGCCCCAGCATTTT. This gives the protein CASRDIINQPQHF.

The chain uses TRBV7-2 and TRBJ2-5; 14 bases agree with TRBD2. CDR1 is SGHTA and CDR2 is FQGNSA in the germline V gene. The CDR3 covers 16 residues. The V gene end was trimmed by 6 bases and the J gene end by 5 bases; junction bases not matched to a gene: 8. CDR3 sequence (DNA): TGTGCCAGCAGTCGACTAGCGGGGGGGCATAGGGAGACCCAGTACTTC. Translated: CASSRLAGGHRETQYF.

CDR3 region: CASSARGQGKHEQYF. The CDR3 DNA follows: TGTGCCAGCAGCGCCCGGGGACAGGGGAAACACGAGCAGTACTTC. The chain uses TRBV9 and TRBJ2-7; 10 bases are a match to TRBD1. Per germline, CDR1 SGDLS and CDR2 YYNGEE. Trimming cost V 3 bases and J 5 bases; bases outside gene matches: 8. CDR3 length: 15 amino acids.

The CDR3 nucleotides read TGCGCCAGCAGCCAAGGGGGCAGCCACTCTGGTGGAAACACCATATATTTT. Encoded protein: CASSQGGSHSGGNTIYF. The chain is built from TRBV4-3 and TRBJ1-3; maybe TRBD1 (5 bases). Per the germline V gene, CDR1 is LGHNA and CDR2 is YSLEER. Trimming took 1 base from V and 3 from J, leaving 16 bases between them. This CDR3 has 17 residues.

This chain connects TRBV6-5 to TRBJ2-7; 13 bases match TRBD2. The CDR3 runs 15 residues. Germline V gene data show CDR1 as MNHEY and CDR2 as SVGAGI. J was trimmed by 5 bases and V by 3 bases; bases with no gene match: 4. CDR3 region: CASSYGTSGNNEQYF. The CDR3 nucleotides are TGTGCCAGCAGTTATGGGACTAGCGGGAACAACGAGCAGTACTTC.